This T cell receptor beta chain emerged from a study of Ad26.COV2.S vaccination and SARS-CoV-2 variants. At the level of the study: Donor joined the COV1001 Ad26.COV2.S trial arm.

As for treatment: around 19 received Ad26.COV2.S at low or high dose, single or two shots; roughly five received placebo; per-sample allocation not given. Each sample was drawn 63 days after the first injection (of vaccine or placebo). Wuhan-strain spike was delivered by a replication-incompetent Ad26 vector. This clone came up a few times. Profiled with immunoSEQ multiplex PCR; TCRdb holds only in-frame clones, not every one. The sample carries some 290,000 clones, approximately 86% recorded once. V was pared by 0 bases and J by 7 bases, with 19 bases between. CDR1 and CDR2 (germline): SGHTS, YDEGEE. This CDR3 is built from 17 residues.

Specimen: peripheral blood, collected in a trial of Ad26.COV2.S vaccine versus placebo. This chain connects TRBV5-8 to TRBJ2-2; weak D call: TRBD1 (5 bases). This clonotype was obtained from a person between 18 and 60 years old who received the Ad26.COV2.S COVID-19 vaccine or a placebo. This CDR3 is CASSLAWAGMVVGELFF. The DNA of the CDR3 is TGTGCCAGCAGCTTGGCCTGGGCAGGGATGGTAGTCGGGGAGCTGTTTTTT.